The 20 T cell receptor beta chains below come from one sample, sequenced in a study of blood T cell repertoires in COVID-19. The data were produced by immunoSEQ multiplex PCR, yet TCRdb's version contains in-frame clones alone and is incomplete. The table has about 120,000 clones, more than 70% seen once; the top ten hold over 7%. The sequenced sample was peripheral blood. The receptors were sampled from a human donor in a cohort sampled during active COVID-19.

The chain has TRBV25-1 and TRBJ2-7; D perhaps matches TRBD2 (6 bases). V lost 2 bases, J lost 2 bases, and 13 bases lay in between. Germline V gene data show CDR1 as MGHDK and CDR2 as SYGVNS. CDR3 length equals 15 residues. The CDR3 DNA sequence: TGTGCCAGCAGTGAAGCTGGAGGCGGGACCTACGAGCAGTACTTC. Translation: CASSEAGGGTYEQYF.

This sequence joins TRBV2 and TRBJ1-5; D unclear. The V end was cut by 6 bases, the J end by 0 bases, with 6 bases between. Germline V gene lookup returns CDR1 SNHLY and CDR2 FYNNEI. The CDR3 contains 13 residues. The CDR3 is CASRSYSNQPQHF. The DNA for the CDR3 is TGTGCCAGCAGATCCTATAGCAATCAGCCCCAGCATTTT. Complete variable domain (other parts from reference TRBV2 and TRBJ1-5): EPEVTQTPSHQVTQMGQEVILRCVPISNHLYFYWYRQILGQKVEFLVSFYNNEISEKSEIFDDQFSVERPDGSNFTLKIRSTKLEDSAMYFCASRSYSNQPQHFGDGTRLSIL.

The chain uses TRBV19 and TRBJ1-1; D is perhaps TRBD1 (5 bases). The CDR3 has 14 amino acids. V was cut by 5 bases and J by 1 base, with 11 bases left in between. The germline V gene has CDR1 LNHDA and CDR2 SQIVND (reference sequence). For the CDR3, the DNA is TGTGCCAGTAGTTGGCGGGGCGCGAACACTGAAGCTTTCTTT. It encodes CASSWRGANTEAFF.

The genes are TRBV3-1 (or the pseudogene TRBV3-2) and TRBJ2-7; D perhaps matches TRBD2 (6 bases). CDR1 LGHDT and CDR2 YNNKEL come from the germline V gene (reference sequence). Trimming removed 4 bases at V and 5 bases at J, with 18 bases between. The CDR3 totals 15 residues. CDR3 DNA: TGTGCCAGCAGCCTCCTGACTAGAGCTTCCCACGAGCAGTACTTC. Translating it yields CASSLLTRASHEQYF.

CDR3 in DNA: TGTGCCAGCAGTGAAGGGGCTAGCGGGAGCGGTTACGAGCAGTACTTC. Its translation: CASSEGASGSGYEQYF. The J gene is TRBJ2-7, the V gene TRBV6-1; the match to TRBD2 covers 10 bases. The V and J ends lost 1 base and 4 bases, in that order; junction bases with no gene match: 7. The CDR3 contains 16 residues. Germline CDR1 reads MNHNS; CDR2 reads SASEGT.

A remark on this clone: Its ends do not fully match the called genes, so a read error is possible. The CDR3 is CASSLGGHKHF. The CDR3 region has the DNA TGTGCCAGCAGCTTAGGGGGACATAAGCACTTC. The chain recombines TRBV11-2 with TRBJ2-7; D is possibly TRBD1 (6 bases). The germline V gene encodes CDR1 SGHAT and CDR2 FQNNGV. The CDR3 totals 11 residues.

The chain is built from TRBV7-9 and TRBJ1-1; D gene uncertain. The CDR3 totals 13 residues. Trimming removed 5 bases from V and 5 bases from J, with 12 bases in between. Germline lookup yields CDR1 SEHNR and CDR2 FQNEAQ (reference sequence). CDR3 in amino acids: CASSIGVLTEAFF. CDR3 sequence (DNA): TGTGCCAGCAGCATTGGAGTTTTAACTGAAGCTTTCTTT.

The chain has TRBV4-1 and TRBJ2-7; D might be TRBD2 (6 bases). The CDR3 has 15 residues. The germline CDR1 and CDR2 sequences are MGHRA and YSYEKL. Trimming stripped 1 base from V and 3 bases from J, with 13 bases between. CDR3 bases: TGCGCCAGCAGCCAAGCGGGGGATATGGGCTACGAGCAGTACTTC. It encodes CASSQAGDMGYEQYF.

This clone was observed once. The chain has TRBV28 and TRBJ1-2, with no clear D. CDR1 and CDR2 from the germline V gene are MDHEN and SYDVKM. The length of the CDR3 is 12 residues. Trimming left V 5 bases short and J 4 bases short, with 8 bases between. The CDR3 bases are TGTGCCAGCAGTCCGTTCTCCTATGGCTACACCTTC. Its translation: CASSPFSYGYTF.

The V call is TRBV10-3, the J call TRBJ2-7; possibly TRBD2 for D (5 bases). V lost 7 bases to trimming and J lost 5 bases, with 9 bases between them. The CDR3 loop spans 11 amino acids. Germline CDR1 and CDR2: ENHRY and SYGVKD. For the CDR3, the DNA is TGTGCCATCATGAGGGAGAACGAGCAGTACTTC. Translating gives CAIMRENEQYF.

V usage is TRBV5-6 and J usage is TRBJ2-7; TRBD1 matches 8 bases. Germline values: CDR1 SGHDT, CDR2 YYEEEE. V lost 6 bases, J lost 7 bases, and 21 bases stayed unmatched. The CDR3 has 17 residues. The CDR3 protein is CASILSSGQEGQEEQYF. As DNA, the CDR3 is TGTGCCAGCATCCTTTCCTCGGGACAGGAAGGACAGGAAGAGCAGTACTTC.

V and J are TRBV18 and TRBJ2-7; 10 bases are a match to TRBD1. Germline V gene sequence: CDR1 KGHSH, CDR2 LQKENI. With 5 bases clipped from V and 2 bases from J, the junction kept 3 bases outside the gene matches. This CDR3 has 14 amino acids. CDR3 bases: TGTGCCAGCTCAACGACAGGGGGCACCTACGAGCAGTACTTC. Protein: CASSTTGGTYEQYF.

This clone was detected a few times. The V call is TRBV2, the J call TRBJ2-7, with 9 bases fitting TRBD1. Germline loops: CDR1 SNHLY, CDR2 FYNNEI. Trimming took 6 bases from V and 5 from J; bases not matched to a gene: 8. CDR3 length: 14 residues. The CDR3 DNA reads as TGTGCCAGCAGCTCGGGACAGGGAACGGACGAGCAGTACTTC. Residues: CASSSGQGTDEQYF.

The rearrangement joins TRBV4-1 to TRBJ2-7; no clear D gene. Germline lookup yields CDR1 MGHRA and CDR2 YSYEKL. The CDR3 length is 14 residues. The ends were cut back, 4 bases at V and 4 bases at J, with 14 bases in the middle. CDR3 sequence (DNA): TGCGCCAGCAGCCGTTCAGGCGCAGTTTACGAGCAGTACTTC. The encoded protein is CASSRSGAVYEQYF.

The rearrangement joins TRBV6-5 to TRBJ2-7; 7 bases match TRBD2. CDR1 is MNHEY and CDR2 is SVGAGI in the germline V gene. The CDR3 runs to 14 residues. Trimming removed 2 bases from V and 3 bases from J; junction bases left unmatched: 4. The CDR3 is CASSYGRGNYEQYF. CDR3 nucleotide sequence: TGTGCCAGCAGTTACGGGCGGGGGAACTACGAGCAGTACTTC.

The chain uses TRBV4-2 and TRBJ1-1, with 10 nucleotides matching TRBD1. CDR3 size: 15 residues. Per the germline V gene, CDR1 is LGHNA and CDR2 is YNFKEQ. V lost 2 bases to trimming and J lost 5 bases; unmatched junction nucleotides: 5. The DNA for the CDR3 is TGTGCCAGCAGCCAACCGGGACAGGGGAAGACTGAAGCTTTCTTT. This sequence encodes CASSQPGQGKTEAFF.

The chain has TRBV27 and TRBJ2-7; 10 bases fit TRBD2. Trimming at V came to 5 bases and at J to 2 bases, leaving 3 bases not matched to a gene. The germline V gene encodes CDR1 MNHEY and CDR2 SMNVEV (reference sequence). The CDR3 totals 14 residues. Here the CDR3 DNA reads TGTGCCAGCAGTATCAGCGGGAGGGCCTACGAGCAGTACTTC. It yields the protein CASSISGRAYEQYF.

The chain carries TRBV28 and TRBJ2-6; 9 bases map to TRBD1. This CDR3 spans 18 amino acids. The V gene end was trimmed by 4 bases and the J gene end by 0 bases; junction bases not matched to a gene: 7. CDR1 and CDR2 (germline): MDHEN, SYDVKM. This chain's CDR3 is CASSSRDRVRSGANVLTF. The CDR3 DNA is TGTGCCAGCAGTTCGCGGGACAGGGTACGCTCTGGGGCCAACGTCCTGACTTTC.

The chain couples TRBV11-2 to TRBJ2-7; TRBD2 agrees at 10 bases. The CDR3 covers 17 residues. With 1 base clipped from V and 3 bases from J, the junction kept 9 bases outside the gene matches. CDR1 SGHAT and CDR2 FQNNGV come from the germline V gene. DNA of the CDR3: TGTGCCAGCAGCTTAGCCCACGGGCTAGCGGGAGTCTACGAGCAGTACTTC. As protein: CASSLAHGLAGVYEQYF.

V is TRBV27 and J is TRBJ1-5; 8 positions agree with TRBD1. J gave up 0 bases and V 3 bases, and 7 bases lay outside the gene matches. CDR1 and CDR2 (germline): MNHEY, SMNVEV (reference sequence). This CDR3 has 17 residues. Here the CDR3 DNA reads TGTGCCAGCAGTTTGGGGACAGGCCCCTATAGCAATCAGCCCCAGCATTTT. Translated: CASSLGTGPYSNQPQHF.